This TCR beta chain was sequenced for a study of T-cell reconstitution after alpha-beta-depleted transplantation in children. Findings of the study overall: Expanded graft clones numbering several hundred reportedly gave rise to alpha-beta T cells about two months after transplant. TCRbeta diversity was high at day 60 in some patients (a result of surviving recipient T cells and thymic progenitors).

A library of TCRbeta sequences, prepared with unique molecular identifiers, was generated. From the PCR reads, TCRdb called clonotypes with MiXCR, one entry per CDR3 protein. The sample has approximately 82,000 distinct CDR3 sequences, around 15% seen once. There are a few counts of this clonotype. Its cognate antigen is unknown. Germline assignment: CDR1 SGHNT and CDR2 YYREEE (reference sequence). V lost 3 bases and J 2 bases, leaving 7 bases between the germline ends. This CDR3 region has 13 residues. The starting material was PBMCs, mostly from graft donor cells, obtained 180 days after TCRalphabeta/CD19-depleted stem cell transplant. The rearrangement joins TRBV5-4 to TRBJ2-3; D is uncertain. The clonotype was recovered from a male patient between 2 and 10 years old who had a stem cell transplant for acute lymphoblastic leukemia, so the T cells may come from the graft donor. The CDR3 here is CASSSQDTDTQYF. The DNA for the CDR3 is TGTGCCAGCAGCTCCCAGGACACAGATACGCAGTATTTT.